These 22 T cell receptor beta chains share one sample of origin, sequenced in a study of blood T cell repertoires in COVID-19. Sequencing used immunoSEQ multiplex PCR; TCRdb keeps in-frame clones, though not all of them. Of over 90,000 clones in the sample, roughly 89% were seen once. The sequencing sample was made of peripheral blood. The receptors derive from a woman in her 70s with acute or convalescent COVID-19.

The chain combines TRBV5-1 with TRBJ2-1; 8 bases agree with TRBD2. The germline V gene has CDR1 SGHRS and CDR2 YFSETQ. The CDR3 runs to 15 residues. Unmatched junction bases numbered 10, after V lost 4 bases and J lost 7 bases. The CDR3 DNA reads as TGCGCCAGCAGCCAACCGGGACTAGGGTCGAATGAGCAGTTCTTC. Encoded protein: CASSQPGLGSNEQFF.

The V gene is TRBV2, the J gene TRBJ2-1; TRBD2 aligns across 9 bases. Germline CDR1 reads SNHLY; CDR2 reads FYNNEI. CDR3 length: 14 amino acids. V lost 7 bases and J lost 7; bases outside the gene matches: 8. This CDR3 reads CASKTSGGFNEQFF. The CDR3 nucleotides are TGTGCCAGCAAAACCAGCGGGGGGTTTAATGAGCAGTTCTTC.

This rearrangement joins TRBV7-2 to TRBJ2-5, with D perhaps TRBD2 (6 bases). The CDR3 totals 13 residues. The germline V and J ends were trimmed by 8 bases and 0 bases, with 10 bases remaining between them. The germline V gene encodes CDR1 SGHTA and CDR2 FQGNSA. The CDR3 protein is CASGGTYQETQYF. CDR3 nucleotide sequence: TGTGCCAGCGGGGGGACTTACCAAGAGACCCAGTACTTC. Full variable domain (outside the CDR3, taken from reference TRBV7-2 and TRBJ2-5): GAGVSQSPSNKVTEKGKDVELRCDPISGHTALYWYRQSLGQGLEFLIYFQGNSAPDKSGLPSDRFSAERTGGSVSTLTIQRTQQEDSAVYLCASGGTYQETQYFGPGTRLLVL.

This chain joins TRBV6-4 and TRBJ1-1; D remains ambiguous. V gave up 2 bases and J gave up 10 bases, with 20 bases separating them. Germline values: CDR1 MRHNA, CDR2 SNTAGT. This CDR3 comprises 15 residues. For the CDR3, the DNA is TGTGCCAGCAGTGACACTTGGCGGGCAGGAGGTAGAGCTTTCTTT. Protein product: CASSDTWRAGGRAFF.

This chain uses TRBV4-2 with TRBJ2-3; TRBD1 agrees at 10 bases. V lost 4 bases to trimming and J lost 0 bases; unmatched junction nucleotides: 13. The CDR3 extends over 19 amino acids. In germline, CDR1 is LGHNA, CDR2 YNFKEQ. The chain's CDR3 is CASSRDRGIAGTSTDTQYF. Written as DNA, the CDR3 is TGTGCCAGCAGCCGGGACAGGGGAATAGCGGGAACTAGCACAGATACGCAGTATTTT.

The chain has TRBV19 and TRBJ1-2, with a possible D match to TRBD1 (6 bases). Per germline, CDR1 LNHDA and CDR2 SQIVND (reference sequence). The V and J ends lost 5 bases and 2 bases respectively, with 15 bases between them. The CDR3 has 15 residues. CDR3 sequence: CASSVPGQTNYGYTF. In DNA, the CDR3 is TGTGCCAGTAGTGTACCCGGACAGACGAACTATGGCTACACCTTC.

The chain uses TRBV7-7 and TRBJ2-2; perhaps TRBD1 as D (5 bases). The length of the CDR3 is 18 residues. Trimming removed 4 bases from V and 5 bases from J, with 23 bases in between. CDR1 and CDR2 from the germline V gene are SSHAT and FNYEAQ (reference sequence). CDR3 in amino acids: CASSSGQGQWGGTGELFF. CDR3 DNA: TGTGCCAGCAGCTCTGGCCAGGGCCAGTGGGGTGGAACCGGGGAGCTGTTTTTT.

The chain recombines TRBV5-6 with TRBJ2-4, with 7 positions matching TRBD2. The CDR3 contains 17 residues. The V and J ends lost 4 bases and 0 bases, in that order; junction bases with no gene match: 10. Per the germline V gene, CDR1 is SGHDT and CDR2 is YYEEEE. CDR3 residues: CASSPSGTGLAKNIQYF. The CDR3 DNA reads TGTGCCAGCAGCCCCAGCGGGACGGGACTAGCCAAAAACATTCAGTACTTC.

The CDR3, as DNA: TGTGCCAGCGCCACAGGGGGGGAAGCTTTCTTT. As protein: CASATGGEAFF. This sequence joins TRBV6-5 and TRBJ1-1; 8 bases match TRBD1. The V and J ends lost 8 bases and 8 bases, in that order; junction bases with no gene match: 4. The CDR3 has 11 amino acids. Germline values: CDR1 MNHEY, CDR2 SVGAGI.

The gene calls are TRBV7-9 and TRBJ2-1, with TRBD1 identical over 8 bases. Germline assignment: CDR1 SEHNR and CDR2 FQNEAQ (reference sequence). The junction had 7 bases not matched to a gene; V was cut back by 5 bases and J by 10 bases. This CDR3 is built from 13 residues. CDR3 coding DNA: TGTGCCAGCAGCACGACAGGGGTAGGCGAGCAGTTCTTC. Residues: CASSTTGVGEQFF.

The V call is TRBV19, the J call TRBJ1-2; 9 bases line up with TRBD1. Trimming at V came to 5 bases and at J to 10 bases, leaving 8 bases not matched to a gene. The germline gives CDR1 LNHDA, CDR2 SQIVND (reference sequence). The CDR3 runs 13 residues. CDR3 nucleotide sequence: TGTGCCAGTAGTGGGAGTGGGACAGGGACCTACACCTTC. Its translation: CASSGSGTGTYTF.

The chain joins TRBV2 to TRBJ1-2; D may be TRBD1 (6 bases). Germline CDR1 and CDR2: SNHLY and FYNNEI. The CDR3 totals 15 residues. The germline V and J ends were trimmed by 3 bases and 4 bases, with 15 bases remaining between them. Written as DNA, the CDR3 is TGTGCCAGCAGTGAGGGGACACAGCACTCCTATGGCTACACCTTC. Translating it yields CASSEGTQHSYGYTF.

This chain connects TRBV6-2 or TRBV6-3 to TRBJ2-7; weak D call: TRBD1 (6 bases). CDR3 length: 18 residues. Germline V lookup: CDR1 MNHEY, CDR2 SVGEGT. V dropped 4 bases and J dropped 4 bases, with 26 bases sitting between them. The CDR3 DNA follows: TGTGCCAGCAGTTCCTCCTGGGGGCAGGGGTATTCGTTATACGAGCAGTACTTC. It yields the protein CASSSSWGQGYSLYEQYF.

V gene TRBV28 combines with J gene TRBJ1-2; 7 nucleotides line up with TRBD1. CDR1 and CDR2 from the germline V gene are MDHEN and SYDVKM. CDR3 length equals 11 residues. J gave up 4 bases and V 8 bases, and 1 base lay outside the gene matches. CDR3 amino acids: CASGTVYGYTF. In DNA, the CDR3 is TGTGCCAGCGGGACAGTCTATGGCTACACCTTC.

V and J are TRBV28 and TRBJ2-1; possible D gene TRBD2, 5 bases. The CDR3 is 14 residues long. Germline V gene sequence: CDR1 MDHEN, CDR2 SYDVKM. V lost 11 bases and J 4 bases, leaving 18 bases between the germline ends. Written as DNA, the CDR3 is TGTGCCTCCACGGACTCAGGACGGTACAATGAGCAGTTCTTC. This encodes CASTDSGRYNEQFF.

The chain recombines TRBV5-4 with TRBJ2-7; the match to TRBD2 covers 12 bases. Germline CDR1 is SGHNT and CDR2 is YYREEE (reference sequence). The J segment lost 1 base and the V segment lost 3 bases, leaving 5 bases of the junction unmatched. CDR3 length equals 16 residues. CDR3 coding DNA: TGTGCCAGCAGCTCCGGAGGACTAGCGGGGTCCTACGAGCAGTACTTC. Its translation: CASSSGGLAGSYEQYF.

This clone was seen just once. This rearrangement joins TRBV5-8 to TRBJ1-1, with a tentative D call TRBD1 (6 bases). V lost 8 bases to trimming and J lost 1 base, with 15 bases between them. The CDR3 extends over 14 amino acids. From germline, CDR1 is SGHTS and CDR2 YDEGEE. In nucleotides, the CDR3 is TGTGCCAGGGGGGGGGCAGTAAGGAACACTGAAGCTTTCTTT. Translated, it gives CARGGAVRNTEAFF.

This clone has more than one count but fewer than ten. The chain is built from TRBV18 and TRBJ1-3; D unresolved. Germline V lookup: CDR1 KGHSH, CDR2 LQKENI. Deletions cut 3 bases from V and 4 bases from J, with 13 bases between. The CDR3 is 15 amino acids. The CDR3 DNA sequence: TGTGCCAGCTCACCTGAGATCCCCCGGGGAAACACCATATATTTT. Translating it yields CASSPEIPRGNTIYF.

J is TRBJ2-5 and V is TRBV5-1; TRBD2 matches at 8 bases. Germline lookup yields CDR1 SGHRS and CDR2 YFSETQ. After removal of 5 bases from V and 2 bases from J, the junction contained 8 bases not matched to a gene. This CDR3 region has 15 residues. Here the CDR3 reads CASRSGGGFQETQYF. The CDR3 nucleotides are TGCGCCAGCAGGAGTGGCGGGGGGTTTCAAGAGACCCAGTACTTC.

The V and J genes are TRBV19 and TRBJ2-7; possible D gene TRBD1, 5 bases. CDR1 LNHDA and CDR2 SQIVND come from the germline V gene (reference sequence). This CDR3 is built from 15 residues. V gave up 1 base and J gave up 2 bases, with 12 bases separating them. The DNA of the CDR3 is TGTGCCAGTAGTATAGTGCAGGAAGGGGCCTACGAGCAGTACTTC. It encodes CASSIVQEGAYEQYF.

The chain is built from TRBV14 and TRBJ1-3, with D perhaps matching TRBD1 (5 bases). The CDR3 runs to 14 residues. Germline loops: CDR1 SGHDN, CDR2 FVKESK. The V end was cut by 8 bases, the J end by 0 bases, with 11 bases between. The CDR3 sequence is CASSRDFSGNTIYF. CDR3 DNA: TGTGCCAGCTCCAGGGACTTCTCTGGAAACACCATATATTTT.

The gene calls are TRBV5-1 and TRBJ1-5; D is ambiguous. The V gene lost 0 bases and the J gene lost 1 base, with 5 bases spanning the gap. The CDR3 sequence is 14 residues long. Germline lookup yields CDR1 SGHRS and CDR2 YFSETQ. CDR3 region: CASSLDFSNQPQHF. The CDR3 bases are TGCGCCAGCAGCTTGGACTTCAGCAATCAGCCCCAGCATTTT.